A single sample gave rise to the 9 T cell receptor beta chains below, sequenced in a study of T cell repertoires in cytomegalovirus infection. Their cognate antigens are unknown. TCRdb ran MiXCR on the reads and lists one entry per CDR3 protein. Of about a million distinct CDR3 sequences listed, around 29% were seen once; the top ten hold more than 13%. This sample comprised cultured CD8+ T cells from PBMCs, obtained from culture after CMV antigen stimulation. The source of these receptors is a human donor in good health (CMV status not recorded). Some clones in this sample may be carry-over from other donors' samples.

This clonotype came up many times. The chain carries TRBV7-2 and TRBJ1-1; 8 bases are shared with TRBD1. Germline V CDR1 and CDR2: SGHTA, FQGNSA. CDR3 size: 14 residues. Unmatched junction bases numbered 6, after V lost 5 bases and J lost 4 bases. The CDR3 is CASSLNTGGTEAFF. In DNA, the CDR3 is TGTGCCAGCAGCCTAAACACAGGGGGCACTGAAGCTTTCTTT.

In its sample, this clonotype was seen many times. J is TRBJ2-2 and V is TRBV7-6; the D is unclear. This CDR3 has 14 amino acids. The germline V gene encodes CDR1 SGHVS and CDR2 FNYEAQ. V was clipped by 0 bases and J by 6 bases, with 8 bases between them. CDR3 nucleotide sequence: TGTGCCAGCAGCTTAGCGCTCGGGCCCGGGGAGCTGTTTTTT. Protein product: CASSLALGPGELFF.

Written as DNA, the CDR3 is TGCGCCAGCAGCTTTCCACCTAGCGGGAGCACCGGGGAGCTGTTTTTT. It yields the protein CASSFPPSGSTGELFF. V is TRBV4-1 and J is TRBJ2-2; TRBD2 agrees at 10 bases. Germline loops: CDR1 MGHRA, CDR2 YSYEKL. V trimming: 5 bases; J trimming: 4 bases; junction bases outside the gene matches: 7. The CDR3 is made up of 16 amino acids.

The gene calls are TRBV2 and TRBJ2-7; a possible D gene is TRBD2 (5 bases). Germline CDR1 SNHLY, CDR2 FYNNEI. The CDR3 extends over 12 amino acids. Deletions cut 8 bases from V and 7 bases from J, with 15 bases between. CDR3 in amino acids: CASEGLREEQYV. As DNA, the CDR3 is TGTGCCAGCGAAGGACTGAGGGAGGAGCAGTACGTC.

The sample holds a few counts of this clonotype. The chain carries TRBV14 and TRBJ2-2; D gene uncertain. Germline lookup yields CDR1 SGHDN and CDR2 FVKESK. V was pared by 0 bases and J by 1 base, with 12 bases between. The CDR3 totals 17 residues. DNA for the CDR3: TGTGCCAGCAGCCAAGATTGGAGTAGCCAGAACACCGGGGAGCTGTTTTTT. Translating gives CASSQDWSSQNTGELFF.

In its sample, this clonotype was seen many times. The chain joins TRBV7-6 to TRBJ2-1, with 8 nucleotides matching TRBD2. The CDR3 is 15 residues long. Germline trimming cut 7 bases from V and 7 bases from J; bases unmatched to any gene: 12. Per the germline V gene, CDR1 is SGHVS and CDR2 is FNYEAQ. CDR3 region: CASTISGGPKNEQFF. The CDR3 DNA follows: TGTGCCAGCACCATATCGGGGGGGCCGAAGAATGAGCAGTTCTTC.

The gene calls are TRBV10-3 and TRBJ2-3; 8 nucleotides match TRBD2. The CDR3 extends over 13 amino acids. In germline, CDR1 is ENHRY, CDR2 SYGVKD. This CDR3 reads CGVLSGDTDTQYF. CDR3 nucleotide sequence: TGTGGGGTCCTTAGCGGGGACACAGATACGCAGTATTTT.

With regard to this clonotype: Mismatch with germline at one junction end may stem from a read error. The gene calls are TRBV19 and TRBJ2-1; D is uncertain. Germline V gene data show CDR1 as LNHDA and CDR2 as SQIVND (reference sequence). The CDR3 totals 13 residues. In DNA form, the CDR3 reads TGTGTCAGTAATGGACGTCGATACAATGAGCAGTTCTTC. It specifies CVSNGRRYNEQFF.

V gene TRBV6-1 combines with J gene TRBJ2-2; no firm D call. Per germline, CDR1 MNHNS and CDR2 SASEGT. V dropped 6 bases and J dropped 5 bases, with 19 bases sitting between them. There are 16 residues in the CDR3. Written as DNA, the CDR3 is TGTGCCAGCAGCCAGCCGGCAGGCTTGGGAACCGGGGAGCTGTTTTTT. It translates to CASSQPAGLGTGELFF.